This record covers a single T cell receptor beta chain. The record originates from a study of blood T cell repertoires in COVID-19. Donors were grouped by their self-reported clinical history. This CDR3 has 17 residues. Germline CDR1 and CDR2: SGHRS and YFSETQ. The germline V and J ends were trimmed by 3 bases and 1 base, with 19 bases remaining between them. Clones were read by immunoSEQ multiplex PCR, and TCRdb kept only the in-frame ones, dropping some. The table shows approximately 170,000 clones, with around nine tenths occurring only once. The chain joins TRBV5-1 to TRBJ1-2, with D possibly matching TRBD1 (5 bases). Sequenced sample: PBMCs or T cells enriched from blood (not recorded which). The clonotype originates from a woman younger than 35 who had recovered from COVID-19. The CDR3 DNA is TGCGCCAGCAGCTCCAACGACAGACCAGTCGATAACTATGGCTACACCTTC. This gives the protein CASSSNDRPVDNYGYTF.